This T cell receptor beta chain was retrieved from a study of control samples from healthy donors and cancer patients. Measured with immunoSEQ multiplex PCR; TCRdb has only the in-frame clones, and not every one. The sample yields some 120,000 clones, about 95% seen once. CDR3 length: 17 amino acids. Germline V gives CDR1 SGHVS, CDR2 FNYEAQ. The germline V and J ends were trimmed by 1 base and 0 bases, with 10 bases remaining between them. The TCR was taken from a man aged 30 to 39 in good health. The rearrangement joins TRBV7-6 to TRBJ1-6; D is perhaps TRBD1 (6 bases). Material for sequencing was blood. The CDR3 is CASSLGTASSYNSPLHF. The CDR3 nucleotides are TGTGCCAGCAGCTTAGGGACAGCGAGCTCCTATAATTCACCCCTCCACTTT.